One and the same sample provided the 31 T cell receptor beta chains below, sequenced in a study of Ad26.COV2.S vaccination and SARS-CoV-2 variants. Treatment noted: 19 received Ad26.COV2.S at low or high dose, single or two shots; roughly five received placebo; per-sample allocation not given. After the first vaccine or placebo injection, samples were drawn on day 63. The table came from immunoSEQ multiplex PCR; TCRdb's copy has only in-frame clones and leaves some out. The sample includes 350,000 to 500,000 clones, approximately 90% of them seen just once. Sequenced material: peripheral blood, taken in a trial of Ad26.COV2.S vaccine versus placebo. These receptors came from a person between 18 and 65 years old who received the Ad26.COV2.S COVID-19 vaccine or a placebo.

The chain links TRBV12-3 or TRBV12-4 to TRBJ2-5, with D perhaps being TRBD1 or TRBD2 (5 bases each). This CDR3 is built from 13 residues. V dropped 6 bases and J dropped 2 bases, with 10 bases sitting between them. CDR3 region: CASRPGRQETQYF. The CDR3 DNA reads TGTGCCAGCAGACCGGGACGACAAGAGACCCAGTACTTC.

The chain uses TRBV4-3 and TRBJ2-3, with D perhaps matching TRBD2 (7 bases). CDR1 and CDR2 from the germline V gene are LGHNA and YSLEER. The CDR3 spans 17 residues. V lost 3 bases, J lost 1 base, and 17 bases lay in between. The CDR3 reads CASSHHSGGWGTDTQYF. The CDR3, as DNA: TGCGCCAGCAGCCACCACTCGGGGGGCTGGGGCACAGATACGCAGTATTTT.

The chain combines TRBV5-1 with TRBJ2-1, with TRBD2 matching 12 bases. The CDR3 has 17 amino acids. Germline-derived CDR1 and CDR2 are SGHRS and YFSETQ. The ends lost 2 bases at V and 3 bases at J; junction bases unmatched: 6. The CDR3 loop reads CASSLGLAGLVYNEQFF. CDR3 DNA sequence: TGCGCCAGCAGCTTAGGACTAGCGGGGCTTGTCTACAATGAGCAGTTCTTC.

The chain is built from TRBV10-3 and TRBJ1-5, with D possibly matching TRBD1 (6 bases). The CDR3 runs 14 residues. Trimming shortened V by 6 bases and J by 6 bases, and 15 bases separated the two germline ends. Germline V gene sequence: CDR1 ENHRY, CDR2 SYGVKD. CDR3 DNA sequence: TGTGCCATCAGCGTAGACAGGAGGCCTCAGCCCCAGCATTTT. Amino acid sequence: CAISVDRRPQPQHF.

As concerns this clone: A read error may explain this, as a much larger clone is one base away. The chain has TRBV7-8 and TRBJ2-7; D may be TRBD2 (5 bases). This CDR3 contains 14 residues. V lost 2 bases and J lost 0, with 8 bases in between. Per germline, CDR1 SGHVS and CDR2 FQNEAQ. The CDR3 sequence: CASSLSGNSYEQYF. In nucleotides, the CDR3 is TGTGCCAGCAGCTTATCCGGGAACTCCTACGAGCAGTACTTC.

The chain recombines TRBV27 with TRBJ2-3, with 16 bases identical to TRBD2. CDR1 MNHEY and CDR2 SMNVEV come from the germline V gene (reference sequence). The CDR3 has 19 amino acids. With V trimmed by 2 bases and J by 0 bases, 5 bases remained unmatched. CDR3: CASSLPGTSGGASTDTQYF. Here the CDR3 DNA reads TGTGCCAGCAGTTTACCCGGGACTAGCGGGGGGGCCAGCACAGATACGCAGTATTTT.

V and J are TRBV19 and TRBJ1-6, with D perhaps matching TRBD1 (6 bases). V lost 10 bases to trimming and J lost 3 bases, with 25 bases between them. This CDR3 region has 18 residues. Germline CDR1 is LNHDA and CDR2 is SQIVND (reference sequence). The CDR3 protein is CATLKNAADSLYNSPLHF. The CDR3 region has the DNA TGTGCCACCTTGAAGAACGCCGCGGACAGCCTCTATAATTCACCCCTCCACTTT.

This chain links TRBV2 with TRBJ1-6; maybe TRBD1 (6 bases). This CDR3 has 13 residues. V gave up 9 bases and J gave up 3 bases, with 9 bases separating them. Per the germline V gene, CDR1 is SNHLY and CDR2 is FYNNEI. CDR3 nucleotides: TGTGCCAGGACAGGAGACTATAATTCACCCCTCCACTTT. Translation gives CARTGDYNSPLHF. Together with reference TRBV2 and TRBJ1-6, the CDR3 gives the full variable domain: EPEVTQTPSHQVTQMGQEVILRCVPISNHLYFYWYRQILGQKVEFLVSFYNNEISEKSEIFDDQFSVERPDGSNFTLKIRSTKLEDSAMYFCARTGDYNSPLHFGNGTRLTVT.

The chain links TRBV7-3 to TRBJ2-2, with D possibly matching TRBD1 (6 bases). V lost 5 bases and J 1 base, leaving 17 bases between the germline ends. Germline V CDR1 and CDR2: SGHTA, FQGTGA. The CDR3 sequence is 17 residues long. The CDR3 nucleotides are TGTGCCAGCAGCGAGACCGTATCAGGGGTGAACACCGGGGAGCTGTTTTTT. Translated, it gives CASSETVSGVNTGELFF.

The chain is built from TRBV28 and TRBJ2-3; TRBD2 agrees at 14 bases. The CDR3 sequence is 18 residues long. The V gene end was trimmed by 4 bases and the J gene end by 4 bases; junction bases not matched to a gene: 10. Per germline, CDR1 MDHEN and CDR2 SYDVKM. CDR3 region: CASSSILRLAGGPDTQYF. In nucleotides, the CDR3 is TGTGCCAGCAGTTCCATCCTGCGACTAGCGGGGGGGCCAGATACGCAGTATTTT.

The rearrangement joins TRBV3-1 (or the pseudogene TRBV3-2) to TRBJ2-7, with D perhaps assigned TRBD1 or TRBD2 (7 bases each). The CDR3 is 15 residues long. Germline CDR1 and CDR2: LGHDT and YNNKEL (reference sequence). V was cut by 3 bases and J by 4 bases, with 16 bases left in between. CDR3 nucleotides: TGTGCCAGCAGCCACACGCAGGGGGGGGCTTACGAGCAGTACTTC. It codes for CASSHTQGGAYEQYF.

There are a few counts of this clone. The chain is built from TRBV10-3 and TRBJ2-7; D might be TRBD1 (6 bases). The CDR3 is 14 residues long. Between the trimmed V and J ends, which lost 4 bases and 7 bases, there was a span of 17 bases. Germline V gives CDR1 ENHRY, CDR2 SYGVKD. Written as DNA, the CDR3 is TGTGCCATCAGTGCAGTGGACAGACGAGGGGAGCAGTACTTC. Amino acids: CAISAVDRRGEQYF.

The chain links TRBV30 to TRBJ2-7, with no clear D. Per germline, CDR1 GTSNPN and CDR2 SVGIG (reference sequence). This CDR3 comprises 11 residues. Deletions cut 0 bases from V and 4 bases from J, with 4 bases between. The CDR3 nucleotides read TGTGCCTGGAGTGTACAGTACGAGCAGTACTTC. Its translation: CAWSVQYEQYF.

V is TRBV7-9 and J is TRBJ2-7; D might be TRBD1 (5 bases). This CDR3 has 14 amino acids. The ends were cut back, 1 base at V and 3 bases at J, with 10 bases in the middle. Germline CDR1 SEHNR, CDR2 FQNEAQ (reference sequence). The CDR3 nucleotides are TGTGCCAGCAGCTTAGGGGCAGGGCACTACGAGCAGTACTTC. Amino acid sequence: CASSLGAGHYEQYF.

The gene calls are TRBV6-2 or TRBV6-3 and TRBJ2-1; D might be TRBD1 or TRBD2, each matching 5 bases. CDR1 and CDR2 from the germline V gene are MNHEY and SVGEGT. This CDR3 contains 16 residues. Between the trimmed V and J ends, which lost 4 bases and 7 bases, there was a span of 20 bases. The DNA for the CDR3 is TGTGCCAGCAGTTCTCCTCCGGGACGGAGTGGAAATGAGCAGTTCTTC. Translated, it gives CASSSPPGRSGNEQFF.

The chain is built from TRBV7-8 and TRBJ1-1, with 7 positions matching TRBD1. The CDR3 length is 15 residues. CDR1 is SGHVS, CDR2 FQNEAQ, per germline. With 4 bases clipped from V and 3 bases from J, the junction kept 8 bases outside the gene matches. CDR3 nucleotides: TGTGCCAGCAGCTACGGGGACAGTTTCTACACTGAAGCTTTCTTT. Protein: CASSYGDSFYTEAFF.

This clone has a handful of counts. This sequence joins TRBV7-8 and TRBJ1-2; D remains unclear. CDR1 and CDR2 (germline): SGHVS, FQNEAQ. The CDR3 contains 12 residues. V lost 5 bases, J lost 8 bases, and 12 bases lay in between. This CDR3 reads CASSPGPGGYTF. The CDR3 coding sequence is TGTGCCAGCAGCCCCGGGCCCGGCGGCTACACCTTC.

In regard to this clone: Germline and junction disagree at one end, which may indicate a read error. The chain combines TRBV5-1 with TRBJ2-6; TRBD1 or TRBD2 may be the D gene (6 bases each). Per germline, CDR1 SGHRS and CDR2 YFSETQ. This CDR3 spans 17 amino acids. The CDR3 DNA is TGCGCCAGCAGCTTGGGAGTAGGGGGGCTAGGGGCCAACGTCCCGACTTTC. Translation: CASSLGVGGLGANVPTF.

The chain employs TRBV5-1 and TRBJ2-7; 8 bases are a match to TRBD1. CDR1 is SGHRS, CDR2 YFSETQ, per germline. The CDR3 covers 13 residues. V shed 0 bases, J shed 6 bases, and the junction held 2 bases outside the gene matches. The CDR3 spells CASSLATGGEQYF. The CDR3 nucleotides read TGCGCCAGCAGCTTGGCAACAGGGGGCGAGCAGTACTTC.

This clone was seen only once. This chain joins TRBV20-1 and TRBJ1-3, with D perhaps TRBD1 (6 bases). This CDR3 has 19 amino acids. Germline CDR1 is DFQATT and CDR2 is SNEGSKA (reference sequence). Trimming stripped 5 bases from V and 0 bases from J, with 26 bases between. Here the CDR3 DNA reads TGCAGTGCTCGTGGGGGGGCAGTCCCCCTCACAAGCTCTGGAAACACCATATATTTT. Encoded protein: CSARGGAVPLTSSGNTIYF.

V gene TRBV3-1 (or the pseudogene TRBV3-2) combines with J gene TRBJ1-6; tentative D call: TRBD1 (6 bases). This CDR3 is built from 15 residues. The V gene's germline CDR1 is LGHDT and CDR2 YNNKEL (reference sequence). Trimming removed 4 bases at V and 9 bases at J, with 16 bases between. DNA for the CDR3: TGTGCCAGCAGCCCTCCCTACCGGACAGTTTCACCCCTCCACTTT. It codes for CASSPPYRTVSPLHF.

V and J are TRBV27 and TRBJ1-2; D gene unclear. The CDR3 sequence is 12 residues long. Germline V gives CDR1 MNHEY, CDR2 SMNVEV (reference sequence). The V gene lost 6 bases and the J gene lost 7 bases, with 12 bases spanning the gap. The CDR3 region is CASRGRATGYTF. The CDR3 bases are TGTGCCAGCAGGGGTCGGGCCACTGGCTACACCTTC.

The gene calls are TRBV18 and TRBJ2-1; the match to TRBD1 covers 9 bases. Looked up from germline, CDR1 is KGHSH and CDR2 is LQKENI. V was clipped by 6 bases and J by 8 bases; unmatched bases: 8. This CDR3 contains 14 residues. The CDR3 is CASSPGTGRYEQFF. The CDR3 region has the DNA TGTGCCAGCTCCCCGGGGACAGGGCGGTATGAGCAGTTCTTC. Filled out from reference TRBV18 and TRBJ2-1, the complete variable domain reads NAGVMQNPRHLVRRRGQEARLRCSPMKGHSHVYWYRQLPEEGLKFMVYLQKENIIDESGMPKERFSAEFPKEGPSILRIQQVVRGDSAAYFCASSPGTGRYEQFFGPGTRLTVL.

The CDR3 loop is CASSPGRGREKLFF. The CDR3 DNA is TGTGCCAGTAGTCCGGGCAGGGGGCGCGAAAAACTGTTTTTT. This chain uses TRBV19 with TRBJ1-4; 8 bases match TRBD1. In germline, CDR1 is LNHDA, CDR2 SQIVND (reference sequence). Trimming removed 5 bases from V and 8 bases from J; junction bases left unmatched: 7. The CDR3 is made up of 14 amino acids.

The DNA for the CDR3 is TGTGCCAGCAGCCAAGTAACAGTGGGAGGCTACACCTTC. This translates into CASSQVTVGGYTF. This chain uses TRBV14 with TRBJ1-2; D call uncertain. Germline loops: CDR1 SGHDN, CDR2 FVKESK. CDR3 size: 13 residues. Trimming took off 1 base at V and 8 bases at J, with 11 bases between the two ends.

The sample holds one count of this clone. The chain carries TRBV2 and TRBJ2-1, with 7 bases identical to TRBD1. Germline CDR1 SNHLY, CDR2 FYNNEI. Trimming at V came to 6 bases and at J to 6 bases, leaving 8 bases not matched to a gene. This CDR3 region has 14 residues. The CDR3, as DNA: TGTGCCAGCAGCCTACAGGGGAGACTCAATGAGCAGTTCTTC. Translating it yields CASSLQGRLNEQFF.

The V and J genes are TRBV6-6 and TRBJ2-1, with TRBD2 identical over 15 bases. This CDR3 region has 15 residues. CDR1 and CDR2 (germline): MNHNY, SVGAGI (reference sequence). With 6 bases clipped from V and 8 bases from J, the junction kept 5 bases outside the gene matches. CDR3 nucleotides: TGTGCCAGCAGCTGGACTAGCGGGGGGGGCGATGAGCAGTTCTTC. Protein: CASSWTSGGGDEQFF.

This chain uses TRBV21-1 with TRBJ2-3; the D call of TRBD2 is as the table states it, not checked on the DNA. TRBV21-1 is shown as a pseudogene. The CDR3 runs 19 residues. Written as DNA, the CDR3 is TGTGCCAGCAGCAAACCTTCGGGACTACCTACCCTATTGACAGATACGCAGTATTTT. This encodes CASSKPSGLPTLLTDTQYF.

The rearrangement joins TRBV11-2 to TRBJ2-2; TRBD2 agrees at 9 bases. The CDR3 runs to 17 residues. The J segment lost 3 bases and the V segment lost 3 bases, leaving 8 bases of the junction unmatched. In germline, CDR1 is SGHAT, CDR2 FQNNGV. Here the CDR3 reads CASSFGVGLAYTGELFF. CDR3 DNA: TGTGCCAGCAGCTTCGGCGTGGGACTAGCCTACACCGGGGAGCTGTTTTTT.

The rearrangement links TRBV9 to TRBJ2-5; weak D call: TRBD2 (5 bases). With 0 bases removed from V and 4 bases from J, the gap between germline ends came to 10 bases. The CDR3 is 14 amino acids. Looked up from germline, CDR1 is SGDLS and CDR2 is YYNGEE. Here the CDR3 reads CASSVVAGRETQYF. For the CDR3, the DNA is TGTGCCAGCAGCGTAGTAGCTGGGAGAGAGACCCAGTACTTC.

Here the CDR3 reads CASSLVRRGKNEQFF. Written as DNA, the CDR3 is TGTGCCAGCAGTTTAGTGAGGAGGGGGAAGAATGAGCAGTTCTTC. The chain links TRBV28 to TRBJ2-1; the D call may be TRBD1 or TRBD2 (6 bases each). Trimming shortened V by 2 bases and J by 7 bases, and 15 bases separated the two germline ends. From germline, CDR1 is MDHEN and CDR2 SYDVKM. The CDR3 length is 15 residues.